The next 10 T cell receptor beta chains were all read from a single sample in a study of T cell responses to AZD1222 COVID-19 vaccine (dated by TCRdb to about 2021). According to the study, the label for this sample's time point signals: baseline before first vaccination. Library preparation employed the immunoSEQ multiplex PCR assay. In TCRdb, the immuneACCESS table is reduced to in-frame sequences with V and J assigned. These tables do not hold every clone; where another copy was compared, an unresolved V gene accounts for under half, and the others remain unexplained. This sample gives fewer than 65,000 clones in total; approximately 80% of them show up just once. The ten largest clones represent roughly 20% of the sample. The sequences come from peripheral blood, collected on day 0 of AZD1222 vaccination. These receptors were taken from an adult in good health.

The V gene is TRBV6-5, the J gene TRBJ1-3; the match to TRBD1 covers 7 bases. CDR1 and CDR2 (germline): MNHEY, SVGAGI. This CDR3 contains 15 residues. The V and J ends lost 0 bases and 4 bases, in that order; junction bases with no gene match: 3. The chain's CDR3 is CASSYSGTAGNTIYF. CDR3 in DNA: TGTGCCAGCAGTTACTCCGGGACAGCAGGAAACACCATATATTTT.

V is TRBV2 and J is TRBJ2-6; D gene unclear. Trimming shortened V by 2 bases and J by 0 bases, and 11 bases separated the two germline ends. CDR3 length equals 17 residues. Germline CDR1 is SNHLY and CDR2 is FYNNEI. The CDR3: CASSEFRVFSGANVLTF. CDR3 DNA sequence: TGTGCCAGCAGTGAATTCCGGGTCTTCTCTGGGGCCAACGTCCTGACTTTC.

J is TRBJ1-1 and V is TRBV7-9, with D possibly matching TRBD1 (6 bases). The CDR3 contains 16 residues. Trimming shortened V by 5 bases and J by 1 base, and 17 bases separated the two germline ends. Germline assignment: CDR1 SEHNR and CDR2 FQNEAQ (reference sequence). The CDR3 nucleotides read TGTGCCAGCAGCCCGAAGACAGGCTACTCGAACACTGAAGCTTTCTTT. The encoded protein is CASSPKTGYSNTEAFF.

V is TRBV6-5 and J is TRBJ1-1, with D tentatively TRBD1 (6 bases). V was pared by 7 bases and J by 5 bases, with 11 bases between. This CDR3 has 12 residues. CDR1 and CDR2 from the germline V gene are MNHEY and SVGAGI. As DNA, the CDR3 is TGTGCCAGCAAAGGGGGTCTGACTGAAGCTTTCTTT. This codes for CASKGGLTEAFF.

J is TRBJ1-6 and V is TRBV27, with TRBD1 as a possible D gene (6 bases). V was cut by 5 bases and J by 0 bases, with 11 bases left in between. Per germline, CDR1 MNHEY and CDR2 SMNVEV (reference sequence). There are 16 residues in the CDR3. This CDR3 is CASSPHRDSYNSPLHF. In nucleotides, the CDR3 is TGTGCCAGCAGTCCACACAGGGACTCCTATAATTCACCCCTCCACTTT.

This clone turned up a few times. J is TRBJ1-5 and V is TRBV6-5, with unresolved D. Germline V CDR1 and CDR2: MNHEY, SVGAGI. This CDR3 has 14 amino acids. Deletions cut 4 bases from V and 5 bases from J, with 12 bases between. CDR3 coding DNA: TGTGCCAGCAGTTGGGCCGGCCGGGATCAGCCCCAGCATTTT. Residues: CASSWAGRDQPQHF.

The chain is built from TRBV18 and TRBJ1-1; 10 bases line up with TRBD1. Trimming took 6 bases from V and 0 from J; bases not matched to a gene: 7. Germline CDR1 KGHSH, CDR2 LQKENI. The CDR3 loop spans 16 amino acids. The CDR3 DNA reads as TGTGCCAGCTCTCAGGGACAGGGGAGTTTGAACACTGAAGCTTTCTTT. It codes for CASSQGQGSLNTEAFF.

The CDR3 DNA reads as TGTGCCAGCAGCTTAGGGCCCCTGGAAAAACTGTTTTTT. Amino acid sequence: CASSLGPLEKLFF. This chain uses TRBV7-9 with TRBJ1-4, with D uncertain. Trimming took 1 base from V and 8 from J, leaving 8 bases between them. The germline V gene has CDR1 SEHNR and CDR2 FQNEAQ (reference sequence). CDR3 size: 13 residues.

This chain connects TRBV6-2 or TRBV6-3 to TRBJ2-2, with TRBD2 identical over 14 bases. CDR1 MNHEY and CDR2 SVGEGT come from the germline V gene. Germline trimming cut 2 bases from V and 6 bases from J; bases unmatched to any gene: 8. The CDR3 spans 18 residues. The CDR3 region has the DNA TGTGCCAGCAGTTACGAGACTAGCGGGAGGGCCCGAGCCGGGGAGCTGTTTTTT. Translation gives CASSYETSGRARAGELFF.

This clone was recorded only once. The V and J genes are TRBV29-1 and TRBJ2-5; D possibly matches TRBD1 or TRBD2 (6 bases each). There are 14 residues in the CDR3. V was cut by 1 base and J by 7 bases, with 16 bases left in between. Per the germline V gene, CDR1 is SQVTM and CDR2 is ANQGSEA. In nucleotides, the CDR3 is TGCAGCGTTGAAGGGGGGGACAACCGACCGACCCAGTACTTC. It specifies CSVEGGDNRPTQYF.